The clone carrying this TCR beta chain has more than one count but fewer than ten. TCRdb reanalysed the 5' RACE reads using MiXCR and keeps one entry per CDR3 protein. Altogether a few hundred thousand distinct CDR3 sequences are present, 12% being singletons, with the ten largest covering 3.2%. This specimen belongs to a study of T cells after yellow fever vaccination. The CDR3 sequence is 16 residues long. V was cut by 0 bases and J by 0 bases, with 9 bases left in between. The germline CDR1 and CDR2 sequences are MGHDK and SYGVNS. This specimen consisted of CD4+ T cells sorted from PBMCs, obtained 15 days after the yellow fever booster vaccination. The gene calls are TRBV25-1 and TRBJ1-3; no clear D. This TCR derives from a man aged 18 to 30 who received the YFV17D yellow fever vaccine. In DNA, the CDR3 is TGTGCCAGCAGTGAATATTATCGGAGCTCTGGAAACACCATATATTTT. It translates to CASSEYYRSSGNTIYF.